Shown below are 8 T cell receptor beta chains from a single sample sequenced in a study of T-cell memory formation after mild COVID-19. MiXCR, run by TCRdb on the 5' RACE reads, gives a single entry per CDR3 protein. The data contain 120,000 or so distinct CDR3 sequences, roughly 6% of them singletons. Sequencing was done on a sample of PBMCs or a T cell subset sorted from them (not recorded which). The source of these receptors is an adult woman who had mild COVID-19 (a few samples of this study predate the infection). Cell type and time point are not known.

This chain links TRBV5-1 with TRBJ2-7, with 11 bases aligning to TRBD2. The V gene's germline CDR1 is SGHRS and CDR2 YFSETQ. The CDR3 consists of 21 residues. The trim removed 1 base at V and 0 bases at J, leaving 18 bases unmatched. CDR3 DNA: TGCGCCAGCAGCTTGCCCTCGGGGGTGGCTAGCGGGGGGATTACCTCCTACGAGCAGTACTTC. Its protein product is CASSLPSGVASGGITSYEQYF. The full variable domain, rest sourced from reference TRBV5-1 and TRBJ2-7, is KAGVTQTPRYLIKTRGQQVTLSCSPISGHRSVSWYQQTPGQGLQFLFEYFSETQRNKGNFPGRFSGRQFSNSRSEMNVSTLELGDSALYLCASSLPSGVASGGITSYEQYFGPGTRLTVT.

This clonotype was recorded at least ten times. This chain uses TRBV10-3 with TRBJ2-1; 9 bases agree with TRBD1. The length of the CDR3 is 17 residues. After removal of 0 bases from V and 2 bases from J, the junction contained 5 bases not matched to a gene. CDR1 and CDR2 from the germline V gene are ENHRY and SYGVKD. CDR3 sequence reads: CAISESGRQGAYNEQFF. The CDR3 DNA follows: TGTGCCATCAGTGAGTCTGGAAGACAGGGGGCCTACAATGAGCAGTTCTTC.

The CDR3 DNA reads TGCGCCAGCAGCACACGGGACAGAAACAATGAGCAGTTCTTC. It encodes CASSTRDRNNEQFF. The chain links TRBV5-1 to TRBJ2-1; 7 bases match TRBD1. The V and J ends lost 4 bases and 5 bases, in that order; junction bases with no gene match: 6. CDR1 is SGHRS and CDR2 is YFSETQ in the germline V gene. The CDR3 is 14 amino acids.

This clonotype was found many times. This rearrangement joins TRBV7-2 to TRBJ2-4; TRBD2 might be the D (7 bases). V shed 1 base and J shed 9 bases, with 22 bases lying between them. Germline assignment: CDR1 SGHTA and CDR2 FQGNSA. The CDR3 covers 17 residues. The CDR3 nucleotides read TGTGCCAGCAGCTTAGTTTTGGCTAGCGGCGAGGGGGGCATTCAGTACTTC. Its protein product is CASSLVLASGEGGIQYF.

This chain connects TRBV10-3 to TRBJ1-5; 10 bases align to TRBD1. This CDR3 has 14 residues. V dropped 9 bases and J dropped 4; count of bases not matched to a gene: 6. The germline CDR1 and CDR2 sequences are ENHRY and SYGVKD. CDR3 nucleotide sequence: TGTGCCATTGGGGGACAGGGGTATAATCAGCCCCAGCATTTT. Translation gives CAIGGQGYNQPQHF.

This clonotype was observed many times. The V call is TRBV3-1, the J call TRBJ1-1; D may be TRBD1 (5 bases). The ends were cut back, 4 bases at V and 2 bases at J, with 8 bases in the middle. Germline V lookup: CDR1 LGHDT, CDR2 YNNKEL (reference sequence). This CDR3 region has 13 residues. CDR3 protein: CASSPDSNTEAFF. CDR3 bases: TGTGCCAGCAGCCCCGACAGTAACACTGAAGCTTTCTTT.

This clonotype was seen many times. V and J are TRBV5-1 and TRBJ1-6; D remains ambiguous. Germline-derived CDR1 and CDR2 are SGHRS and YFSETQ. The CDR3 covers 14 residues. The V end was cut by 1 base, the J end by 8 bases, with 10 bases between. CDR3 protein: CASSLSGSDSPLHF. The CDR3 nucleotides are TGCGCCAGCAGCTTGTCCGGGTCGGATTCACCCCTCCACTTT. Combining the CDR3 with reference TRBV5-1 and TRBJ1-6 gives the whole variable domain KAGVTQTPRYLIKTRGQQVTLSCSPISGHRSVSWYQQTPGQGLQFLFEYFSETQRNKGNFPGRFSGRQFSNSRSEMNVSTLELGDSALYLCASSLSGSDSPLHFGNGTRLTVT.

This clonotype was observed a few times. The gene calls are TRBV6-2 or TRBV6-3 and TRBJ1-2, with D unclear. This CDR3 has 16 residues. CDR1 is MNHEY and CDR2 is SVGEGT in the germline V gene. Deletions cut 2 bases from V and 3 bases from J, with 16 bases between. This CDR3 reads CASSYRFSAGDYGYTF. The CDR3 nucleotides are TGTGCCAGCAGTTACAGATTCAGCGCGGGAGACTATGGCTACACCTTC.